The 27 T cell receptor beta chains in this list originate from one sample, sequenced in a study of T cell repertoires in cytomegalovirus infection. These receptors have no identified antigens. In TCRdb, the reads were re-called with MiXCR into one record per CDR3 protein. The sample has approximately 120,000 distinct CDR3 sequences, more than 30% seen once; the top ten hold under 65%. Sequencing used CD8+ T cells from cultured PBMCs, obtained from culture after CMV antigen stimulation. These receptor sequences come from a human donor in good health (CMV status not recorded). Some clones in this sample may be carry-over from other donors' samples.

V is TRBV20-1 and J is TRBJ1-2; the match to TRBD1 covers 8 bases. V gave up 6 bases and J gave up 7 bases; unmatched junction bases: 16. Per the germline V gene, CDR1 is DFQATT and CDR2 is SNEGSKA (reference sequence). The CDR3 contains 15 residues. The CDR3 loop reads CSATLPGQEASGYTF. In nucleotides, the CDR3 is TGCAGTGCCACACTCCCGGGACAGGAAGCTAGTGGCTACACCTTC.

The rearrangement joins TRBV6-5 to TRBJ2-7, with D perhaps being TRBD1 or TRBD2 (5 bases each). Trimming left V 1 base short and J 0 bases short, with 10 bases between. Germline V gene lookup returns CDR1 MNHEY and CDR2 SVGAGI. This CDR3 is 15 amino acids long. The CDR3 spells CASSYYAGSSYEQYF. As DNA, the CDR3 is TGTGCCAGCAGTTACTATGCAGGGAGCTCCTACGAGCAGTACTTC.

This clonotype has only a few counts. This chain joins TRBV27 and TRBJ1-1; tentatively, D is TRBD1 (6 bases). V dropped 8 bases and J dropped 6 bases, with 13 bases sitting between them. The CDR3 is 12 residues long. Germline lookup yields CDR1 MNHEY and CDR2 SMNVEV (reference sequence). CDR3 in DNA: TGTGCCAGCCAAGGGGGGAGGGCTGAAGCTTTCTTT. It encodes CASQGGRAEAFF.

This clonotype was counted many times. The V call is TRBV18, the J call TRBJ2-7, with 8 positions matching TRBD1. CDR3 length: 15 amino acids. CDR1 is KGHSH and CDR2 is LQKENI in the germline V gene. J lost 4 bases, V lost 3 bases, and 8 bases had no gene match. Here the CDR3 DNA reads TGTGCCAGCTCACCGTACGGACAGGGTGTTTACGAGCAGTACTTC. Amino acids: CASSPYGQGVYEQYF.

This clonotype was seen repeatedly, ten times or more. V and J are TRBV7-6 and TRBJ1-1, with D perhaps matching TRBD1 (6 bases). Germline assignment: CDR1 SGHVS and CDR2 FNYEAQ. Trimming removed 1 base from V and 0 bases from J, with 15 bases in between. The length of the CDR3 is 17 residues. The CDR3 sequence: CASSLGGGYLMNTEAFF. CDR3 DNA sequence: TGTGCCAGCAGCTTAGGGGGGGGCTACCTCATGAACACTGAAGCTTTCTTT.

In this sample, this clonotype turned up many times. V and J are TRBV7-6 and TRBJ2-5; the D is unclear. The CDR3 contains 15 residues. The germline gives CDR1 SGHVS, CDR2 FNYEAQ. V lost 1 base, J lost 6 bases, and 15 bases lay in between. The chain's CDR3 is CASSLDVLGSQTQYF. CDR3 nucleotides: TGTGCCAGCAGCTTAGATGTCTTGGGCAGCCAGACCCAGTACTTC.

This clonotype occurred many times. The chain couples TRBV4-1 to TRBJ2-5; 9 bases agree with TRBD2. CDR1 and CDR2 from the germline V gene are MGHRA and YSYEKL. With 2 bases clipped from V and 5 bases from J, the junction kept 6 bases outside the gene matches. The CDR3 consists of 15 residues. This CDR3 is CASSQTVSGRETQYF. The CDR3 nucleotides are TGCGCCAGCAGCCAAACGGTCAGCGGGAGGGAGACCCAGTACTTC.

V and J are TRBV9 and TRBJ2-7, with 10 bases fitting TRBD1. The germline CDR1 and CDR2 sequences are SGDLS and YYNGEE. CDR3 length: 17 amino acids. Unmatched junction bases numbered 16, after V lost 4 bases and J lost 6 bases. The CDR3 DNA sequence: TGTGCCAGCAGCCCAGCGGATGGGACAGGGGTATCTGTCGAGCAGTACTTC. This sequence encodes CASSPADGTGVSVEQYF.

This clonotype was recorded a few times. The chain has TRBV7-8 and TRBJ2-6; a weak D match, TRBD1 (6 bases). Looked up from germline, CDR1 is SGHVS and CDR2 is FQNEAQ. V was shortened by 7 bases and J by 4 bases, with 11 bases between the two germline ends. The CDR3 contains 14 residues. CDR3 in amino acids: CASTAGVGANVLTF. For the CDR3, the DNA is TGTGCCAGCACCGCAGGGGTAGGGGCCAACGTCCTGACTTTC.

The rearrangement uses TRBV28 and TRBJ2-7; 8 bases are shared with TRBD2. The CDR3 consists of 14 residues. CDR1 is MDHEN and CDR2 is SYDVKM in the germline V gene. V lost 7 bases and J lost 1; bases outside the gene matches: 6. CDR3 bases: TGTGCCAGCATTCGGGGGGGCCCTTCCTACGAGCAGTACTTC. It yields the protein CASIRGGPSYEQYF.

This clonotype was observed a few times. The CDR3, as DNA: TGTGCCAGCACCGCCGTAAGGAGCGGGTACCAAGAGACCCAGTACTTC. Translating gives CASTAVRSGYQETQYF. This chain links TRBV7-2 with TRBJ2-5; weak D call: TRBD2 (6 bases). This CDR3 has 16 residues. The ends were cut back, 7 bases at V and 0 bases at J, with 18 bases in the middle. The V gene's germline CDR1 is SGHTA and CDR2 FQGNSA.

This clonotype occurred a few times. The chain combines TRBV19 with TRBJ2-1, with a weak D call TRBD2 (6 bases). CDR3 length equals 16 residues. Trimming left V 3 bases short and J 7 bases short, with 19 bases between. Germline CDR1 LNHDA, CDR2 SQIVND (reference sequence). The CDR3, as DNA: TGTGCCAGTAGTATTTGGGTCGGGACTGGGGTAAATGAGCAGTTCTTC. Protein: CASSIWVGTGVNEQFF.

This clonotype was counted at least ten times. This chain links TRBV4-1 with TRBJ1-1, with D hard to call. Germline V gives CDR1 MGHRA, CDR2 YSYEKL. The V gene lost 2 bases and the J gene lost 0 bases, with 19 bases spanning the gap. The CDR3 consists of 18 residues. CDR3 protein: CASSQTLSRLPLNTEAFF. In nucleotides, the CDR3 is TGCGCCAGCAGCCAAACACTCTCCCGCCTCCCCCTGAACACTGAAGCTTTCTTT.

At least ten counts were recorded for this clonotype. The chain couples TRBV7-6 to TRBJ1-5; 7 bases are shared with TRBD1. This CDR3 comprises 13 residues. With 4 bases clipped from V and 4 bases from J, the junction kept 1 base outside the gene matches. The germline V gene has CDR1 SGHVS and CDR2 FNYEAQ. CDR3 nucleotide sequence: TGTGCCAGCAGCTCGGGACAGAATCAGCCCCAGCATTTT. It is translated as CASSSGQNQPQHF.

This clonotype occurred many times. The J gene is TRBJ2-1, the V gene TRBV28; D gene unclear. CDR1 is MDHEN and CDR2 is SYDVKM in the germline V gene. CDR3 length: 12 residues. Between the trimmed V and J ends, which lost 4 bases and 6 bases, there was a span of 7 bases. CDR3 sequence: CASSSLRNEQFF. DNA of the CDR3: TGTGCCAGCAGTTCCCTACGCAATGAGCAGTTCTTC.

The rearrangement links TRBV27 to TRBJ2-3; a weak D match, TRBD2 (5 bases). Germline V lookup: CDR1 MNHEY, CDR2 SMNVEV (reference sequence). Trimming removed 8 bases at V and 6 bases at J, with 27 bases between. The CDR3 covers 17 residues. In DNA, the CDR3 is TGTGCCAGCTACCTTAGCTCGGTGGGAGCCCCATTGGATACGCAGTATTTT. Its protein product is CASYLSSVGAPLDTQYF.

The J gene is TRBJ2-1, the V gene TRBV27, with D tentatively TRBD2 (5 bases). The V end lost 3 bases, the J end lost 9 bases, and 9 bases lay between the germline ends. The CDR3 covers 12 residues. CDR1 and CDR2 from the germline V gene are MNHEY and SMNVEV (reference sequence). CDR3 region: CASSFGDGEQFF. The CDR3 DNA follows: TGTGCCAGCAGTTTCGGGGATGGTGAGCAGTTCTTC.

The V and J genes are TRBV19 and TRBJ2-1, with TRBD2 matching over 10 bases. This CDR3 comprises 15 residues. V shed 5 bases and J 5 bases; nucleotides not matched to a gene: 6. The germline V gene encodes CDR1 LNHDA and CDR2 SQIVND (reference sequence). The CDR3 reads CASSSTSGLHNEQFF. The CDR3 nucleotides are TGTGCCAGTAGTTCGACTAGCGGGTTGCACAATGAGCAGTTCTTC.

This rearrangement joins TRBV9 to TRBJ2-7; D is possibly TRBD2 (7 bases). Germline V CDR1 and CDR2: SGDLS, YYNGEE. V lost 5 bases and J lost 2, with 14 bases in between. The CDR3 consists of 14 residues. CDR3 loop: CASSRRGPPYEQYF. The CDR3 bases are TGTGCCAGCAGTCGGCGGGGGCCCCCCTACGAGCAGTACTTC. Filled out from reference TRBV9 and TRBJ2-7, the complete variable domain reads DSGVTQTPKHLITATGQRVTLRCSPRSGDLSVYWYQQSLDQGLQFLIQYYNGEERAKGNILERFSAQQFPDLHSELNLSSLELGDSALYFCASSRRGPPYEQYFGPGTRLTVT.

This clonotype was recorded a few times. The chain couples TRBV11-2 to TRBJ2-5; D is possibly TRBD2 (7 bases). Germline V gene data show CDR1 as SGHAT and CDR2 as FQNNGV. The CDR3 runs to 15 residues. V was cut by 5 bases and J by 4 bases, with 17 bases left in between. CDR3 sequence: CASSPQWGGRETQYF. For the CDR3, the DNA is TGTGCCAGCAGCCCCCAATGGGGGGGGCGAGAGACCCAGTACTTC.

V is TRBV29-1 and J is TRBJ1-3; D remains ambiguous. The V and J ends lost 4 bases and 3 bases respectively, with 7 bases between them. Per the germline V gene, CDR1 is SQVTM and CDR2 is ANQGSEA. This CDR3 region has 12 residues. CDR3 loop: CSVAESGNTIYF. In DNA form, the CDR3 reads TGCAGCGTTGCGGAAAGTGGAAACACCATATATTTT.

Only one count was recorded for this clonotype. The V call is TRBV20-1, the J call TRBJ2-3; 12 bases line up with TRBD2. This CDR3 is 16 amino acids long. In germline, CDR1 is DFQATT, CDR2 SNEGSKA (reference sequence). V shed 3 bases and J 1 base; nucleotides not matched to a gene: 5. CDR3 sequence: CSASRTSGVRTDTQYF. The CDR3 bases are TGCAGTGCTAGTCGGACTAGCGGGGTACGCACAGATACGCAGTATTTT.

The rearrangement uses TRBV11-2 and TRBJ2-1; D gene unclear. Germline loops: CDR1 SGHAT, CDR2 FQNNGV. The CDR3 is 16 residues long. V lost 0 bases to trimming and J lost 0 bases, with 9 bases between them. In DNA, the CDR3 is TGTGCCAGCAGCTTAGATTCTAGTAGCTCCTACAATGAGCAGTTCTTC. Translation: CASSLDSSSSYNEQFF. Variable domain in full (rest from reference TRBV11-2 and TRBJ2-1): EAGVAQSPRYKIIEKRQSVAFWCNPISGHATLYWYQQILGQGPKLLIQFQNNGVVDDSQLPKDRFSAERLKGVDSTLKIQPAKLEDSAVYLCASSLDSSSSYNEQFFGPGTRLTVL.

Many counts were recorded for this clonotype. The CDR3, as DNA: TGTGCCAGCAGCTTGGACTATGGCTACACCTTC. Translated: CASSLDYGYTF. The chain is built from TRBV7-2 and TRBJ1-2; the D is unclear. This CDR3 is built from 11 residues. CDR1 is SGHTA, CDR2 FQGNSA, per germline. Between the trimmed V and J ends, which lost 3 bases and 3 bases, there was a span of 2 bases.

This clonotype was seen a few times. The genes are TRBV11-2 and TRBJ1-3, with D unclear. V was trimmed by 1 base and J by 0 bases, leaving 16 bases between them. The CDR3 is 18 amino acids. The germline gives CDR1 SGHAT, CDR2 FQNNGV. The CDR3 reads CASSLAPPQGSSGNTIYF. DNA for the CDR3: TGTGCCAGCAGCTTAGCCCCGCCGCAAGGGAGCTCTGGAAACACCATATATTTT.

This sequence joins TRBV4-1 and TRBJ1-1, with unresolved D. Trimming removed 3 bases at V and 1 base at J, with 15 bases between. Germline V gene data show CDR1 as MGHRA and CDR2 as YSYEKL. This CDR3 is 16 amino acids long. The CDR3: CASSHAQGRTNTEAFF. DNA of the CDR3: TGCGCCAGCAGCCATGCCCAAGGAAGGACGAACACTGAAGCTTTCTTT.

This clonotype was seen a few times. The chain is built from TRBV6-6 and TRBJ1-5; no firm D call. V gave up 6 bases and J gave up 6 bases, with 18 bases separating them. There are 15 residues in the CDR3. Germline lookup yields CDR1 MNHNY and CDR2 SVGAGI (reference sequence). CDR3 DNA: TGTGCCAGCAGCCTGGACGGATATATGGGTCAGCCCCAGCATTTT. Residues: CASSLDGYMGQPQHF.